This paragraph covers one TCR beta chain sequence. A junction end diverges from the germline sequence, so it may reflect a read error. Per the original methods: Cell counts per sample came from amplifying reference gene primers. Assay: immunoSEQ multiplex PCR; the TCRdb copy retains only in-frame clones and omits some. V, J and clone size reflect that table, while D and trimming were determined from the DNA. The table lists some 100,000 clones, about 89% of them singletons. The sample belongs to a study of blood T cell repertoires in COVID-19. Whole-study context: Sites across the United States, Italy and Spain contributed samples from acute and convalescent COVID-19. T cells, B-cell-depleted T cells, or PBMCs supplied cDNA or gDNA.

The TCR was taken from a man aged 45-65 years with acute or convalescent COVID-19. The specimen was peripheral blood.

CDR3 sequence reads: CASSLAAGPSYEQYF. The DNA of the CDR3 is TGTGCTAGCAGCTTAGCGGCAGGGCCATCCTACGAGCAGTACTTC. The chain couples TRBV7-7 to TRBJ2-7; a possible D gene is TRBD2 (6 bases). Germline assignment: CDR1 SSHAT and CDR2 FNYEAQ (reference sequence). CDR3 length equals 15 residues. The complete variable domain, with remaining parts taken from reference TRBV7-7 and TRBJ2-7, reads GAGVSQSPRYKVTKRGQDVTLRCDPISSHATLYWYQQALGQGPEFLTYFNYEAQPDKSGLPSDRFSAERPEGSISTLTIQRTEQRDSAMYRCASSLAAGPSYEQYFGPGTRLTVT.